These 19 T cell receptor beta chains were all obtained from the same sample, sequenced in a study of shared clonotypes between healthy human individuals (dated by TCRdb to between 2020 and 2021). Preparation of the library involved the immunoSEQ multiplex PCR assay. TCRdb took over this immuneACCESS table, retaining in-frame rearrangements with V and J assigned. Such tables are incomplete; in checked studies, under half of the missing clones stem from an unresolved V gene, and the remainder is unexplained. A total of a few million clones appear in this sample, about 94% of them only once. The top ten constitute 0.1% to 0.15% of the sample. What was sequenced was naive CD4+ T cells sorted from blood. Reading the label with the study, this specimen's cell subset or site is: CD45RA+ positively selected. The receptors here all came from a man between 18 and 29 years old in good health.

This clone turned up a few times. The chain is built from TRBV14 and TRBJ1-2; no clear D gene. Per the germline V gene, CDR1 is SGHDN and CDR2 is FVKESK. The CDR3 length is 12 residues. Trimming cost V 1 base and J 9 bases, with 9 bases left between them. CDR3 loop: CASSQVAASYTF. The CDR3 DNA follows: TGTGCCAGCAGCCAAGTGGCAGCGAGCTACACCTTC.

The V and J genes are TRBV4-1 and TRBJ2-5; the D gene could be TRBD1 or TRBD2 (5 bases each). The CDR3 runs to 15 residues. Germline V gene sequence: CDR1 MGHRA, CDR2 YSYEKL. Trimming removed 5 bases from V and 9 bases from J, with 22 bases in between. CDR3 amino acids: CASSEGTVVYEAQYF. The CDR3 DNA is TGCGCCAGCAGCGAAGGGACCGTCGTATATGAGGCCCAGTACTTC.

This chain uses TRBV11-2 with TRBJ2-5; the D is unclear. The CDR3 loop spans 14 amino acids. The V and J ends lost 5 bases and 2 bases respectively, with 12 bases between them. Looked up from germline, CDR1 is SGHAT and CDR2 is FQNNGV. The CDR3 DNA reads TGTGCCAGCAGCCCCAGCCTACAGCAAGAGACCCAGTACTTC. Its protein product is CASSPSLQQETQYF.

CDR3: CASSPRSGEKLFF. CDR3 bases: TGTGCCAGCTCACCCCGGTCAGGGGAGAAACTGTTTTTT. The chain recombines TRBV18 with TRBJ1-4, with D possibly matching TRBD1 (6 bases). Germline V gene sequence: CDR1 KGHSH, CDR2 LQKENI. V lost 3 bases, J lost 11 bases, and 13 bases lay in between. The CDR3 is 13 amino acids.

The V gene is TRBV27, the J gene TRBJ1-6, with a weak D call TRBD1 (6 bases). Trimming shortened V by 4 bases and J by 7 bases, and 14 bases separated the two germline ends. The CDR3 is 15 residues long. Germline V gives CDR1 MNHEY, CDR2 SMNVEV (reference sequence). The CDR3 DNA is TGTGCCAGCAGTTCCTCGGGACAAACCAATTCACCCCTCCACTTT. It translates to CASSSSGQTNSPLHF.

The chain uses TRBV5-1 and TRBJ2-7; 10 bases are shared with TRBD2. V shed 0 bases and J 2 bases; nucleotides not matched to a gene: 17. The CDR3 is 20 residues long. The germline V gene encodes CDR1 SGHRS and CDR2 YFSETQ. This chain's CDR3 is CASSLVGLGLAGVETYEQYF. CDR3 bases: TGCGCCAGCAGCTTGGTAGGTCTGGGGCTAGCGGGAGTCGAGACCTACGAGCAGTACTTC. Supplemented by reference TRBV5-1 and TRBJ2-7, the full variable domain reads KAGVTQTPRYLIKTRGQQVTLSCSPISGHRSVSWYQQTPGQGLQFLFEYFSETQRNKGNFPGRFSGRQFSNSRSEMNVSTLELGDSALYLCASSLVGLGLAGVETYEQYFGPGTRLTVT.

The chain has TRBV11-2 and TRBJ2-2; no reliable D call. Germline V gene data show CDR1 as SGHAT and CDR2 as FQNNGV. The CDR3 has 13 residues. Trimming took off 6 bases at V and 4 bases at J, with 9 bases between the two ends. The CDR3, as DNA: TGTGCCAGCAGTTCCAGATTCACCGGGGAGCTGTTTTTT. Protein product: CASSSRFTGELFF.

The chain recombines TRBV6-5 with TRBJ2-7; tentatively, D is TRBD2 (7 bases). Germline CDR1 MNHEY, CDR2 SVGAGI. This CDR3 contains 15 residues. Trimming took off 2 bases at V and 4 bases at J, with 15 bases between the two ends. In DNA, the CDR3 is TGTGCCAGCAGTTACGATTACGGGGGGCAGTACGAGCAGTACTTC. It translates to CASSYDYGGQYEQYF.

The chain is built from TRBV18 and TRBJ1-5; 8 bases agree with TRBD1. The CDR3 is 15 residues long. Trimming removed 3 bases from V and 6 bases from J; junction bases left unmatched: 7. CDR1 and CDR2 (germline): KGHSH, LQKENI. CDR3 nucleotides: TGTGCCAGCTCACCGGAGGACAGGGTGGGTCAGCCCCAGCATTTT. Its translation: CASSPEDRVGQPQHF.

This clone has just one count. J is TRBJ1-1 and V is TRBV5-4; the match to TRBD1 covers 7 bases. There are 16 residues in the CDR3. Germline CDR1 reads SGHNT; CDR2 reads YYREEE (reference sequence). Losses at the gene ends were 0 bases for V and 6 bases for J; bases not matched to a gene: 11. The CDR3 here is CASSLAGGGGGPEAFF. The DNA for the CDR3 is TGTGCCAGCAGCTTGGCAGGAGGAGGGGGCGGACCTGAAGCTTTCTTT.

The chain combines TRBV10-3 with TRBJ1-2, with 7 nucleotides matching TRBD1. Per germline, CDR1 ENHRY and CDR2 SYGVKD. The CDR3 spans 13 residues. Losses at the gene ends were 5 bases for V and 7 bases for J; bases not matched to a gene: 7. CDR3 protein: CAISPQGPGGYTF. In nucleotides, the CDR3 is TGTGCCATCAGTCCACAGGGGCCAGGTGGCTACACCTTC.

This clone was seen only once. The genes are TRBV15 and TRBJ2-5; D is perhaps TRBD1 (6 bases). CDR1 and CDR2 from the germline V gene are LNHNV and YYDKDF (reference sequence). The CDR3 contains 15 residues. Trimming removed 4 bases from V and 4 bases from J, with 16 bases in between. The CDR3 DNA follows: TGTGCCACCAGCACTCTAGACAGGATGATAGAGACCCAGTACTTC. Translation: CATSTLDRMIETQYF. Full variable domain (rest looked up from reference TRBV15 and TRBJ2-5): DAMVIQNPRYQVTQFGKPVTLSCSQTLNHNVMYWYQQKSSQAPKLLFHYYDKDFNNEADTPDNFQSRRPNTSFCFLDIRSPGLGDTAMYLCATSTLDRMIETQYFGPGTRLLVL.

This chain joins TRBV30 and TRBJ1-2, with D perhaps TRBD1 (5 bases). Trimming took off 1 base at V and 4 bases at J, with 16 bases between the two ends. This CDR3 spans 15 amino acids. CDR1 GTSNPN and CDR2 SVGIG come from the germline V gene (reference sequence). CDR3 loop: CAWSGPWDGFYGYTF. The CDR3 coding sequence is TGTGCCTGGAGTGGCCCTTGGGACGGATTCTATGGCTACACCTTC. The full variable domain, with the rest looked up from reference TRBV30 and TRBJ1-2, is SQTIHQWPATLVQPVGSPLSLECTVEGTSNPNLYWYRQAAGRGLQLLFYSVGIGQISSEVPQNLSASRPQDRQFILSSKKLLLSDSGFYLCAWSGPWDGFYGYTFGSGTRLTVV.

This chain links TRBV28 with TRBJ1-4, with D unresolved. This CDR3 region has 15 residues. V lost 3 bases and J 0 bases, leaving 8 bases between the germline ends. Per germline, CDR1 MDHEN and CDR2 SYDVKM. The CDR3 spells CASSFQGSTNEKLFF. DNA for the CDR3: TGTGCCAGCAGTTTCCAAGGCTCAACTAATGAAAAACTGTTTTTT.

The chain has TRBV19 and TRBJ1-5; D uncertain. V lost 1 base and J 3 bases, leaving 7 bases between the germline ends. The CDR3 loop spans 14 amino acids. CDR1 and CDR2 (germline): LNHDA, SQIVND (reference sequence). In DNA, the CDR3 is TGTGCCAGTAGTATAGGGAACTACAATCAGCCCCAGCATTTT. Translated: CASSIGNYNQPQHF.

Comment on this clone: The sample contains more than one DNA sequence encoding this CDR3. The chain recombines TRBV18 with TRBJ1-5; D is unresolved. Trimming left V 2 bases short and J 3 bases short, with 8 bases between. CDR3 length: 14 residues. Germline CDR1 KGHSH, CDR2 LQKENI. The CDR3 loop reads CASSPGPSNQPQHF. In DNA, the CDR3 is TGTGCCAGCTCACCAGGACCCTCCAATCAGCCCCAGCATTTT.

This clone was recorded only once. An end of the junction does not agree with germline; a read error may underlie this. The CDR3 DNA sequence: TGTGCCAGCAGCTTATTGCGGGCAGGGGGTGCCTTT. The encoded protein is CASSLLRAGGAF. The genes are TRBV7-9 and TRBJ1-1, with 7 positions matching TRBD1. This CDR3 is 12 amino acids long. Germline CDR1 SEHNR, CDR2 FQNEAQ (reference sequence). Using reference TRBV7-9 and TRBJ1-1 for the parts outside the CDR3, the full variable domain is DTGVSQNPRHKITKRGQNVTFRCDPISEHNRLYWYRQTLGQGPEFLTYFQNEAQLEKSRLLSDRFSAERPKGSFSTLEIQRTEQGDSAMYLCASSLLRAGGAFGQGTRLTVV.

The V call is TRBV28, the J call TRBJ1-2, with D hard to call. V was cut by 4 bases and J by 10 bases, with 19 bases left in between. The CDR3 loop spans 14 amino acids. CDR1 is MDHEN, CDR2 SYDVKM, per germline. The CDR3 DNA sequence: TGTGCCAGCAGTTCCCCCGGAGGAGCACGGATCTACACCTTC. The encoded protein is CASSSPGGARIYTF.

The chain recombines TRBV6-1 with TRBJ1-5, with D maybe TRBD1 (6 bases). Trimming took off 8 bases at V and 6 bases at J, with 14 bases between the two ends. CDR1 is MNHNS and CDR2 is SASEGT in the germline V gene. This CDR3 is 13 amino acids long. The CDR3 sequence: CASRDTGGQPQHF. CDR3 sequence (DNA): TGTGCCAGCCGGGACACAGGAGGTCAGCCCCAGCATTTT.